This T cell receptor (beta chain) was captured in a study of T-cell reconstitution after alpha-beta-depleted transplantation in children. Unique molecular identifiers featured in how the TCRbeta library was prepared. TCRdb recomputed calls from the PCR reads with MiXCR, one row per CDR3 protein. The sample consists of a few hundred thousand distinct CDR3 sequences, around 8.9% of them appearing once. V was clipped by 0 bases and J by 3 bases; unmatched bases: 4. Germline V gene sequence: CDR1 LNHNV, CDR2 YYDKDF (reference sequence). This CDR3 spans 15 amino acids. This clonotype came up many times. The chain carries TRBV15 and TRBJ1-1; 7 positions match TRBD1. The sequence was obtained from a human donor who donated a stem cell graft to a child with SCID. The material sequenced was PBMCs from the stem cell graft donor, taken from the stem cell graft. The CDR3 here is CATSRDYRGDTEAFF. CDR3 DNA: TGTGCCACCAGCAGAGATTACAGGGGTGACACTGAAGCTTTCTTT. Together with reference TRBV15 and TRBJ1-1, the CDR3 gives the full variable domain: DAMVIQNPRYQVTQFGKPVTLSCSQTLNHNVMYWYQQKSSQAPKLLFHYYDKDFNNEADTPDNFQSRRPNTSFCFLDIRSPGLGDTAMYLCATSRDYRGDTEAFFGQGTRLTVV.